This TCR beta chain was captured in a study of memory CD4+ T cells and cytomegalovirus serostatus. The germline V gene encodes CDR1 ENHRY and CDR2 SYGVKD. The CDR3 spans 13 residues. After removal of 6 bases from V and 5 bases from J, the junction contained 4 bases not matched to a gene. The assay was immunoSEQ multiplex PCR, and TCRdb's table has in-frame clones only and misses some. The sample consists of about 75,000 clones, around 82% of them appearing once. This clone was counted between two and nine times. The sort gate was single viable CD3+CD4+CD8-CD45RO+ cells for memory CD4+ T cells. This rearrangement joins TRBV10-3 to TRBJ1-2; the match to TRBD1 covers 9 bases. This sequence was found in an adult in good health and CMV-seropositive. Material for sequencing was memory CD4+ T cells from blood. CDR3 in DNA: TGTGCCATCAGCCCCGGGACAGGGTATGGCTACACCTTC. Its protein product is CAISPGTGYGYTF.